This entry lists 11 T cell receptor beta chains sequenced from one sample in a study of T cells in Graves' hyperthyroidism and ophthalmopathy (dated by TCRdb to the late 2010s). Receptor libraries were prepared by multiplex PCR. The reads were generated on an Illumina HiSeq 2000. TCR beta CDR3 regions were amplified from RNA transcripts. The first round of RT-PCR for the TCR CDR3 was performed with the HTBI primer set and the Qiagen OneStep RT-PCR kit. TCRdb trimmed public reads at Q25 via fastp, called clones via MiXCR and kept in-frame beta chains. Each CDR3 protein gets just one entry, which takes the most common genes and DNA from the rows behind it. Across this sample there are around 700,000 distinct CDR3 sequences, with 15% to 20% seen only once. The ten largest clones represent around 15% of the sample. What was sequenced was blood. The receptors come from a woman in her forties or fifties with Graves' hyperthyroidism that later progressed to Graves' ophthalmopathy.

The chain links TRBV6-1 to TRBJ1-4; tentative D call: TRBD1 (5 bases). V was shortened by 0 bases and J by 7 bases, with 12 bases between the two germline ends. The CDR3 extends over 15 amino acids. Germline V gene sequence: CDR1 MNHNS, CDR2 SASEGT. The DNA for the CDR3 is TGTGCCAGCAGTGAAGCCCAAGGAAGGGGTGAAAAACTGTTTTTT. It is translated as CASSEAQGRGEKLFF.

There are a few counts of this clonotype. The chain uses TRBV7-2 and TRBJ2-4; perhaps TRBD2 as D (6 bases). Per germline, CDR1 SGHTA and CDR2 FQGNSA. CDR3 length: 19 amino acids. The V end was cut by 4 bases, the J end by 7 bases, with 29 bases between. As DNA, the CDR3 is TGTGCCAGCAGCTACCGGGAGACTGAGCAAGACTCTGTTCGTAACATTCAGTACTTC. This codes for CASSYRETEQDSVRNIQYF.

The chain joins TRBV7-6 to TRBJ1-4, with D maybe TRBD1 (5 bases). Trimming stripped 1 base from V and 3 bases from J, with 12 bases between. CDR1 and CDR2 (germline): SGHVS, FNYEAQ. The CDR3 runs 16 residues. The CDR3: CASSLVPGGANEKLFF. CDR3 coding DNA: TGTGCCAGCAGCTTAGTCCCCGGGGGAGCTAATGAAAAACTGTTTTTT.

This chain joins TRBV12-5 and TRBJ1-2; D uncertain. Germline lookup yields CDR1 LGHNT and CDR2 FRNRAP. Trimming removed 2 bases from V and 8 bases from J, with 12 bases in between. This CDR3 region has 13 residues. CDR3 in DNA: TGTGCTAGTGGTTTGTCCCATACGGGGGGCTACACCTTC. Its protein product is CASGLSHTGGYTF.

The rearrangement links TRBV19 to TRBJ1-5, with TRBD1 identical over 8 bases. The CDR3 runs to 13 residues. With 7 bases clipped from V and 4 bases from J, the junction kept 3 bases outside the gene matches. The V gene's germline CDR1 is LNHDA and CDR2 SQIVND (reference sequence). CDR3 sequence (DNA): TGTGCCAGTACCGGGGACAGGAATCAGCCCCAGCATTTT. Protein: CASTGDRNQPQHF.

This clonotype has ten or more counts. The rearrangement uses TRBV27 and TRBJ1-1, with D maybe TRBD1 (5 bases). The CDR3 consists of 14 residues. Trimming stripped 7 bases from V and 5 bases from J, with 17 bases between. Germline V gene data show CDR1 as MNHEY and CDR2 as SMNVEV (reference sequence). The CDR3 loop reads CASTRPGGLTEAFF. CDR3 bases: TGTGCCAGCACACGACCCGGGGGATTGACTGAAGCTTTCTTT.

The J gene is TRBJ2-2, the V gene TRBV5-1; TRBD1 is a possible D gene (6 bases). V lost 6 bases and J lost 3, with 15 bases in between. This CDR3 has 15 amino acids. Germline-derived CDR1 and CDR2 are SGHRS and YFSETQ. This CDR3 reads CASTWTVRDTGELFF. In nucleotides, the CDR3 is TGCGCCAGCACCTGGACAGTTAGGGACACCGGGGAGCTGTTTTTT.

This clonotype was observed many times. The V call is TRBV27, the J call TRBJ1-1, with 10 bases fitting TRBD1. The CDR3 runs 15 residues. Trimming at V came to 5 bases and at J to 8 bases, leaving 11 bases not matched to a gene. CDR1 and CDR2 (germline): MNHEY, SMNVEV (reference sequence). CDR3 region: CASSPFPGQGREAFF. The CDR3, as DNA: TGTGCCAGCAGTCCGTTCCCGGGACAGGGGCGGGAAGCTTTCTTT.

This clonotype has only a few counts. V usage is TRBV15 and J usage is TRBJ1-5, with a possible D match to TRBD1 (5 bases). Trimming removed 3 bases at V and 6 bases at J, with 15 bases between. Germline V gene lookup returns CDR1 LNHNV and CDR2 YYDKDF (reference sequence). The CDR3 extends over 15 amino acids. CDR3 protein: CATSRDTGLGQPQHF. CDR3 nucleotide sequence: TGTGCCACCAGCAGGGATACAGGTCTCGGTCAGCCCCAGCATTTT.

The chain carries TRBV5-4 and TRBJ2-1, with 10 bases matching TRBD1. Germline assignment: CDR1 SGHNT and CDR2 YYREEE (reference sequence). The V gene end was trimmed by 2 bases and the J gene end by 9 bases; junction bases not matched to a gene: 5. This CDR3 has 14 residues. CDR3 sequence reads: CASSFGQGEFEQFF. The CDR3 DNA follows: TGTGCCAGCAGCTTCGGACAGGGGGAGTTTGAGCAGTTCTTC.

The gene calls are TRBV9 and TRBJ2-3; D remains unclear. V dropped 0 bases and J dropped 2 bases, with 7 bases sitting between them. The CDR3 is 14 amino acids. Germline CDR1 reads SGDLS; CDR2 reads YYNGEE. The CDR3 is CASSVDVFTDTQYF. CDR3 DNA: TGTGCCAGCAGCGTAGACGTGTTCACAGATACGCAGTATTTT.